This T cell receptor (beta chain) was captured by sequencing in a study of blood T cell repertoires in COVID-19 (dated by TCRdb to 2019 to 2021). Study-level background: The collaborator samples originated in the United States, Italy and Spain and spanned the acute and convalescent phases of COVID-19. Samples were obtained from the ongoing ImmuneRACE study (first 160 participants) and from 1,000 to 1,500 subjects provided by 6 global collaborators. The dataset comprised deeply sampled blood TCRbeta repertoires from subjects exposed to, actively infected with, or recovered from COVID-19. The repertoires were released in a freely available public database intended as a resource for research on the immune response to SARS-CoV-2. Sample metadata almost always included a de-identified subject ID, COVID-19 status, age in years and sex. HLA class I and class II types, where available, came from metadata supplied by the sample provider rather than from assay-based typing. The prospective study material was composed of cDNA or gDNA derived from T cells, B-cell-depleted T cells, or PBMCs. General findings and caveats noted by the study authors: The quantity of clinical and demographic metadata differed by source and by participant and was supplied without curation.

TCRbeta CDR3 regions were amplified from genomic DNA by means of the immunoSEQ Assay, a bias-controlled multiplex PCR. Turning to the authors' computational methods: Within the assay, amplification of reference gene primers was used to estimate how many nucleated cells each sample contained. Sequence reads were collapsed and filtered to measure the absolute abundance of every unique TCRbeta CDR3 rearrangement. For each sample, productive Simpson clonality was calculated as the square root of Simpson's diversity index across productive rearrangements. The immuneACCESS repertoire file appears here via TCRdb, limited to in-frame rearrangements. These files lack a portion of the clones; in checked studies, under half of the deficit traces to unresolved V genes, and the cause of the others is not known. The DNA gave D and trimming, while V, J and clone size come from that table. The sample table records some 110,000 clones; about 85% of these occur just once. The top ten hold approximately 1.5% of the sample.

A remark on this clone: There is no known antigen for this receptor. No much larger clone exists at a distance of one base, and base qualities are not known.

The germline V gene yields SGHTA for CDR1 and FQGTGA for CDR2. V is reduced by 0 bases and J by 1 base, leaving a spacing of 8 bases between them. The CDR3 contains 15 residues, cysteine and phenylalanine counted. Kept here is only the CDR3 DNA, which spans 45 bases and is read in frame from base 1. The collaborating institutions used their own protocols to collect whole blood in K2EDTA tubes. For TCRbeta analysis, collaborators shipped samples as frozen whole blood, isolated PBMCs, or DNA extracted from either of those sample types. This chain is built from TRBV7-3 and TRBJ2-3, with the D gene call left open. The TCR comes from a man aged 40-49 years with acute or convalescent COVID-19. Source material: peripheral blood. The nucleotide sequence reads as follows: TGTGCCAGCAGCTTAACAGCTACCCGCACAGATACGCAGTATTTT. Its amino acids are CASSLTATRTDTQYF.